This TCR beta chain was identified in a study of blood T cell repertoires in COVID-19. Study as a whole: Samples came from the United States, Italy and Spain, spanning acute and convalescent COVID-19.

Clones were read by immunoSEQ multiplex PCR, and TCRdb kept only the in-frame ones, dropping some. The top ten clones hold roughly 13% of a sample with around 100,000 clones, more than 75% of them seen once. This CDR3 is built from 14 residues. Germline-derived CDR1 and CDR2 are SGHTA and FQGNSA. Trimming removed 1 base from V and 7 bases from J, with 8 bases in between. This chain connects TRBV7-2 to TRBJ1-6; unclear D gene. The source is a human donor in a cohort sampled during active COVID-19. The sequenced sample was peripheral blood. As DNA, the CDR3 is TGTGCCAGCAGCTTAGGAGTCAAGAATTCACCCCTCCACTTT. It is translated as CASSLGVKNSPLHF.